Listed below are T cell receptor beta chains from one sample, sequenced in a study of cytomegalovirus exposure and HLA in healthy donors. The protocol was immunoSEQ multiplex PCR, while the TCRdb copy is restricted to in-frame clones and leaves out a portion. The sample includes 100,000 to 150,000 clones, around three quarters seen only once; the top ten take 3.4%. Material: PBMCs. These receptors all come from a man aged 25 to 45 in good health and CMV-seronegative. Both conserved end residues are part of each CDR3.

J | V | CDR3
TRBJ1-5 | TRBV30 | CAWSVPWGLNQPQHF
TRBJ1-4 | TRBV5-1 | CASSLGTGDHEKLFF
TRBJ2-2 | TRBV9 | CASRSSSSGTGELFF
TRBJ1-2 | TRBV5-6 | CASSLRGGGSYGYTF
TRBJ1-1 | TRBV9 | CASSVVTDTEAFF
TRBJ1-6 | TRBV5-4 | CASSPLGGLNNSPLHF
. | TRBV6-1 | CASRRQGAAYEQYF
TRBJ2-2 | TRBV5-1 | CASSLGVLNTGELFF
TRBJ1-4 | TRBV28 | CASSLRESANEKLFF
TRBJ2-1 | TRBV19 | CASSLIGTGNMNEQFF
TRBJ1-4 | TRBV2 | CASILTGVANEKLFF